This TCR beta chain was found in a study of regulatory T cells in long-lasting Graves disease (dated by TCRdb to the early 2020s). Regarding the study in general: Persistent Graves' disease meant more than 5 years of antithyroid drug treatment with TSH receptor autoantibodies that stayed positive. A total of around 33 samples underwent TCR sequencing, from about 13 patients with persistent Graves' disease and 20 patients with newly diagnosed Graves' disease. On average, persistent Graves' disease patients in the clinical cohort had been on antithyroid drugs for about 10 years. The study took place in China and was registered as a clinical trial. Patients with persistent Graves' disease were compared with patients with newly diagnosed Graves' disease using TCR sequencing and RNA sequencing of peripheral blood. General findings and caveats noted by the study authors: Only peripheral blood was studied, because thyroid tissue, the primary lesion, was inaccessible. Patients with persistent disease shared more public clonotypes (about 2,500) than newly diagnosed patients did (around 1,000). Compared with newly diagnosed patients, patients with persistent Graves' disease had lower TCR Shannon entropy and fewer highly expanded clones, which suggests clonal expansion. TRBV28, TRBJ1-2 and TRBJ2-5 were preferentially used in persistent disease, while TRBV20-1 and TRBJ2-1 were favored in newly diagnosed disease. As a limitation, the authors acknowledged that the small sample size may reduce accuracy. Sequencing and analysis were limited to the TCR beta chain.

Its CDR3 holds 12 amino acids, cysteine through phenylalanine. Just CDR3 DNA is preserved here, 36 bases in frame from base 1. Trimming takes 3 bases from V and 5 bases from J, and the germline ends sit 10 bases apart. Sequences DFQATT (CDR1) and SNEGSKA (CDR2) are obtained from the germline V gene (reference sequence). This clonotype appeared many times. The antigen it recognizes is unknown. No base-level quality is on record; no much larger clone is a single base apart. The library was built by means of multiplex PCR. TCRdb names Illumina HiSeq 4000 as the instrument used. To build TCR beta libraries, CDR3 regions were amplified by Arm-PCR using iRepertoire HTBI primers. Before sequencing, the PCR products went through gel purification. On the authors' methods: Gene usage analysis of CDR3 amino acid clonotypes relied on the approximately 62 TRBV and 12 to 15 TRBJ segments identified across samples. COPE and FqMerger were used to merge the filtered high-quality paired reads into contigs. BLAST was used to align contigs to the IMGT TRBV, TRBD and TRBJ reference genes, and CDR3 was defined following IMGT. Clonotypes above 0.1% frequency were classified as highly expanded clones. Shannon entropy was used to measure repertoire diversity, and the Gini coefficient was used to measure V-J evenness. Public clonotypes were defined as clonotypes shared by more than one individual. TCRdb reran the public reads through fastp at Q25 and MiXCR, keeping productive beta chains. Merged by CDR3 protein, the rows form single entries marked with the most common genes and DNA. These V and J calls originate from TCRdb's pipeline instead of the authors' own analysis. In all, the sample holds over 450,000 distinct CDR3 sequences, and 20% to 25% of those were seen once. In total, the top ten clones hold about 6.6% of the sample.

The time point label, read with the paper, signifies: persistent/refractory GD, antithyroid drugs over 5 years with positive TRAb. For both TCR sequencing and RNA sequencing, RNA was extracted from PBMCs in TRIzol. The diagnosis of Graves' disease was made according to American Thyroid Association guidelines. Patients were recruited from an endocrinology department in Xi'an, China. Each patient gave roughly 8.4 milliliters of peripheral blood, collected in an EDTA anticoagulant tube. PBMCs were isolated by Ficoll Paque Plus density gradient separation without further T cell sorting. An Agilent 2100 Bioanalyzer and agarose gel were used to check RNA quality, and a NanoDrop 2000 was used to measure RNA concentration.

The input for sequencing was peripheral blood mononuclear cells (PBMCs), taken when the disease was refractory, from a patient treated with antithyroid drugs. The receptor comes from a female donor with Graves disease. The chain employs TRBV20-1 and TRBJ2-5, with TRBD2 perhaps the D gene, on 5 matching bases. The DNA sequence follows: TGCAGTGCTAGTTCGGGAACGGAGACCCAGTACTTC. Its translation reads: CSASSGTETQYF.